This TCR beta chain was sequenced for a study of blood T cell repertoires in COVID-19. Study-wide background: From the United States, Italy and Spain came samples of acute and convalescent COVID-19. Sample material is recorded as cDNA or gDNA derived from T cells, B-cell-depleted T cells, or PBMCs.

Per the original data handling: Amplification from reference gene primers served as the basis for estimated nucleated cell counts. Sequencing used immunoSEQ multiplex PCR; TCRdb keeps in-frame clones, though not all of them. V and J calls plus clone size are reproduced from that table; the DNA served to infer D and trimming. The sample carries around 260,000 clones, roughly nine tenths recorded once. This clone was recorded many times. The ends lost 9 bases at V and 1 base at J; junction bases unmatched: 1. The germline CDR1 and CDR2 sequences are ENHRY and SYGVKD. There are 13 residues in the CDR3. The chain joins TRBV10-3 to TRBJ1-5; the match to TRBD1 covers 9 bases. Sequenced material: peripheral blood. The sequence came from a middle-aged man who had recovered from COVID-19. CDR3 loop: CAMGQGSNQPQHF. The CDR3 nucleotides are TGTGCCATGGGACAGGGCAGCAATCAGCCCCAGCATTTT.